Listed below are T cell receptor beta chains from one sample, sequenced in a study of blood T cell repertoires in COVID-19. Profiling relied on immunoSEQ multiplex PCR, and the TCRdb table lists in-frame clones only, not all of them. The sample shows just over 350,000 clones, 80% to 90% of them seen only once. Sequencing was performed on peripheral blood. These receptor sequences come from a woman aged 55-69 years with COVID-19, enrolled during active disease. Both conserved end residues are part of each CDR3. Fields, in order: V gene, D gene, clone size, J gene, CDR3 protein, CDR3 DNA. The D gene is left open where the match is weak. Size tells how often a clone was seen (once, few, many) or the class of an expanded clone, and some rows leave it out.

TRBV29-1	-	-	TRBJ2-2	CSVAPPNTGELFF	TGCAGCGTTGCCCCCCCAAACACCGGGGAGCTGTTTTTT
TRBV19	TRBD1	-	TRBJ1-5	CASHRDRGNQPQHF	TGTGCATCCCACCGGGACAGGGGGAATCAGCCCCAGCATTTT
TRBV2	TRBD1	-	TRBJ2-1	CASTRGLSYNEQFF	TGTGCCAGCACCAGGGGGCTCTCCTACAATGAGCAGTTCTTC
TRBV6-5	TRBD1	few	TRBJ2-7	CASSWGQDSYEQYF	TGTGCCAGCAGCTGGGGACAGGACTCCTACGAGCAGTACTTC
TRBV6-1	-	-	TRBJ1-2	CASSEIEGGINYGYTF	TGTGCCAGCAGTGAAATTGAAGGAGGAATTAACTATGGCTACACCTTC
TRBV7-9	TRBD1	-	TRBJ1-2	CASSVQGANGYTF	TGTGCCAGCAGCGTCCAGGGGGCCAATGGCTACACCTTC
TRBV3-1/TRBV3-2	TRBD1	-	TRBJ1-2	CASTLGQGAGNYGYTF	TGTGCCAGCACTCTCGGCCAGGGGGCGGGGAACTATGGCTACACCTTC
TRBV18	TRBD2	-	TRBJ2-7	CASSQLAGPTYEQYF	TGTGCCAGCTCTCAACTAGCGGGTCCGACCTACGAGCAGTACTTC
TRBV9	TRBD1	-	TRBJ2-3	CASSVSWAGQGHADTQYF	TGTGCCAGCAGCGTAAGTTGGGCGGGACAGGGGCATGCAGATACGCAGTATTTT
TRBV7-2	TRBD2	once	TRBJ2-7	CASTLGLAGTYEQYF	TGTGCCAGCACCCTGGGACTAGCGGGGACCTACGAGCAGTACTTC
TRBV7-3	TRBD1	-	TRBJ2-5	CASSPAGTGGGETQYF	TGTGCCAGCAGCCCAGCCGGGACAGGGGGCGGGGAGACCCAGTACTTC
TRBV14	TRBD1	-	TRBJ2-7	CASSQWGTGGVYEQYF	TGTGCCAGCAGCCAGTGGGGGACAGGGGGTGTTTACGAGCAGTACTTC
TRBV18	-	-	TRBJ1-3	CASSPPAGSGNTIYF	TGTGCCAGCTCACCACCGGCGGGCTCTGGAAACACCATATATTTT
TRBV11-3	TRBD1	-	TRBJ1-1	CASSLGRTGGAEAFF	TGTGCCAGCAGCTTGGGAAGGACAGGGGGTGCCGAAGCTTTCTTT
TRBV4-2	-	-	TRBJ1-2	CASSQGGGVYAANYGYTF	TGTGCCAGCAGCCAAGGGGGGGGCGTCTACGCAGCTAACTATGGCTACACCTTC
TRBV5-6	-	-	TRBJ2-7	CASSSQAGEQYF	TGTGCCAGCAGCTCCCAAGCCGGGGAGCAGTACTTC
TRBV7-3	TRBD1	-	TRBJ2-4	CASSPQTGSPKNIQYF	TGTGCCAGCAGCCCCCAGACAGGGTCCCCCAAAAACATTCAGTACTTC
TRBV6-5	-	-	TRBJ1-2	CASKSTAGGYTF	TGTGCCAGCAAATCGACAGCGGGTGGCTACACCTTC
TRBV7-9	TRBD1	-	TRBJ2-2	CASSRGQIGTGELFF	TGTGCCAGCAGCCGGGGACAGATCGGCACCGGGGAGCTGTTTTTT
TRBV9	TRBD1	-	TRBJ1-2	CASSPGQGEIYGYTF	TGTGCCAGCAGCCCGGGACAGGGGGAGATCTATGGCTACACCTTC
TRBV19	-	-	TRBJ2-1	CASSIDLAYEQFF	TGTGCCAGTAGTATAGATTTGGCTTATGAGCAGTTCTTC
TRBV9	TRBD2	-	TRBJ2-3	CASNSGGPDTQYF	TGTGCCAGCAATTCGGGGGGGCCAGATACGCAGTATTTT
TRBV3-1/TRBV3-2	-	-	TRBJ2-5	CASSQGLKETQYF	TGTGCCAGCAGCCAAGGGCTCAAAGAGACCCAGTACTTC
TRBV5-1	TRBD2	few	TRBJ2-3	CASSSLAGGPTDTQYF	TGCGCCAGCAGCTCCCTCGCGGGGGGGCCGACAGATACGCAGTATTTT
TRBV9	TRBD1	-	TRBJ1-2	CASSVSRQGVGYTF	TGTGCCAGCAGCGTTAGTCGACAGGGGGTTGGCTACACCTTC
TRBV2	TRBD2	once	TRBJ2-7	CASSYSGTSVSYEQYF	TGTGCCAGCAGTTATTCCGGGACTAGCGTTTCCTACGAGCAGTACTTC
TRBV29-1	TRBD2	-	TRBJ2-1	CSVSWGGNEQFF	TGCAGCGTATCATGGGGGGGCAATGAGCAGTTCTTC
TRBV3-1/TRBV3-2	TRBD1	-	TRBJ1-2	CASSQTGATNYGYTF	TGTGCCAGCAGCCAGACAGGGGCAACTAACTATGGCTACACCTTC
TRBV19	TRBD1	-	TRBJ2-7	CASTLGTGNEQYF	TGTGCCAGTACCTTGGGGACAGGGAACGAGCAGTACTTC
TRBV5-8	TRBD1	-	TRBJ1-4	CASSFGETGGHATNEKLFF	TGTGCCAGCAGCTTCGGCGAGACAGGGGGCCATGCAACTAATGAAAAACTGTTTTTT
TRBV30	-	-	TRBJ1-5	CAWSGDSSPQHF	TGTGCCTGGAGCGGGGATAGCAGTCCCCAGCATTTT
TRBV9	TRBD1	-	TRBJ1-2	CASSPSGQGIYYGYTF	TGTGCCAGCAGCCCCTCGGGACAGGGAATCTACTATGGCTACACCTTC
TRBV6-5	TRBD1	-	TRBJ1-2	CASSYSGTAPYGYTF	TGTGCCAGCAGTTACTCGGGGACAGCTCCTTATGGCTACACCTTC
TRBV27	TRBD1	-	TRBJ1-3	CASSVKLPGQGSGNTIYF	TGTGCCAGCAGTGTCAAGCTACCGGGACAGGGATCGGGCAACACCATATATTTT
TRBV5-1	TRBD2	-	TRBJ2-1	CASSPGLAGGPAYNEQFF	TGCGCCAGCAGCCCGGGACTAGCGGGGGGGCCAGCCTACAATGAGCAGTTCTTC
TRBV11-2	-	-	TRBJ1-2	CASSPVMRAKDYGYTF	TGTGCCAGCAGCCCGGTGATGCGGGCGAAGGACTATGGCTACACCTTC
TRBV30	TRBD1	-	TRBJ2-6	CAWRAQDRNSGANVLTF	TGTGCCTGGAGGGCCCAGGACAGGAACTCTGGGGCCAACGTCCTGACTTTC
TRBV6-5	-	-	TRBJ1-1	CASSYNRDTEAFF	TGTGCCAGCAGTTACAACAGGGACACTGAAGCTTTCTTT
TRBV27	TRBD2	-	TRBJ2-1	CASSSGLAGGGEQFF	TGTGCCAGCAGTTCTGGACTAGCGGGGGGCGGTGAGCAGTTCTTC
TRBV5-1	-	-	TRBJ1-2	CASSSGTYGYTF	TGCGCCAGCAGCTCCGGGACATATGGCTACACCTTC
TRBV19	-	-	TRBJ2-7	CASSIRSGESSYEQYF	TGTGCCAGTAGTATTCGATCGGGGGAGAGCTCCTACGAGCAGTACTTC